This T cell receptor beta chain came from a study of Graves' ophthalmopathy and Graves' hyperthyroidism. General study points: Researchers report that a 13-signature model separated ophthalmopathy from stable hyperthyroidism, posting less than 90% sensitivity and around 80% specificity.

V shed 7 bases and J 7 bases; nucleotides not matched to a gene: 8. CDR1 is SNHLY and CDR2 is FYNNEI in the germline V gene. The CDR3 spans 14 residues. About this clonotype: Its cognate antigen is unknown.

Amplifying from RNA transcripts, the study obtained TCR beta CDR3 regions. RT-PCR was first run with HTBI primers, then multiplex PCR in a second round. TCRdb reanalysed the multiplex PCR reads using MiXCR and keeps one entry per CDR3 protein. The table includes about 640,000 distinct CDR3 sequences, just over 40% detected once. This receptor was identified in an adult man with Graves' ophthalmopathy. The chain joins TRBV2 to TRBJ2-7; 12 nucleotides line up with TRBD2. Sequencing input: peripheral blood. CDR3 loop: CASKASGGAREQYF. CDR3 coding DNA: TGTGCCAGCAAAGCTAGCGGGGGGGCGCGGGAGCAGTACTTC. The full variable domain, rest sourced from reference TRBV2 and TRBJ2-7, is EPEVTQTPSHQVTQMGQEVILRCVPISNHLYFYWYRQILGQKVEFLVSFYNNEISEKSEIFDDQFSVERPDGSNFTLKIRSTKLEDSAMYFCASKASGGAREQYFGPGTRLTVT.